This TCR beta chain was observed in a study of OX40 agonist ivuxolimab in advanced cancers. At the level of the study: Ivuxolimab is an agonistic anti-OX40 (CD134) antibody, and patients were treated with it.

Trimming pared 0 bases from V and 3 bases from J, leaving 4 bases between. This CDR3 spans 13 amino acids. Looked up from germline, CDR1 is ENHRY and CDR2 is SYGVKD. Profiled with immunoSEQ multiplex PCR; TCRdb holds only in-frame clones, not every one. The sample gives over 30,000 clones, nearly 95% of which show up once; about 4.2% is in the top ten. The sequence was obtained from an adult with an advanced solid tumor such as melanoma, head and neck, liver or kidney cancer. The sample here was CD4+ or CD8+ T cells sorted from blood, taken in a trial of the OX40 agonist ivuxolimab. The chain employs TRBV10-3 and TRBJ2-3; D unresolved. In DNA form, the CDR3 reads TGTGCCATCAGTGAGTCGGGTACAGATACGCAGTATTTT. Translating gives CAISESGTDTQYF.